These T cell receptor beta chains were read from a single sample in a study of T-cell memory formation after mild COVID-19. TCRdb independently ran MiXCR on the 5' RACE reads; one entry per CDR3 protein. The repertoire consists of about 350,000 distinct CDR3 sequences, with more than 20% occurring once and the leading ten covering about 21%. The specimen sequenced was PBMCs or a T cell subset sorted from them (not recorded which). Every receptor here comes from a man between 18 and 29 years old who had mild COVID-19 (a few samples of this study predate the infection). Cell type and time point are not known. Both conserved end residues are part of each CDR3. D genes are given only for firm matches. The size of a clone is reported for some rows only, either as once, few or many, or as a class for expanded clones.

j_call clone_size d_call v_call cdr3_aa cdr3_nt
TRBJ2-2 few . TRBV7-2 CASSWVAPGELFF TGTGCCAGCAGCTGGGTCGCACCCGGGGAGCTGTTTTTT
TRBJ1-1 . . TRBV6-5 CASSSWGNTEAFF TGTGCCAGCAGTTCTTGGGGGAACACTGAAGCTTTCTTT
TRBJ2-5 once TRBD1 TRBV10-3 CASGVAGGRETQYF TGTGCCTCCGGGGTGGCAGGGGGCAGAGAGACCCAGTACTTC
TRBJ1-1 . . TRBV5-1 CASSTASEAFF TGCGCCAGCAGTACGGCGTCTGAAGCTTTCTTT
TRBJ2-3 . . TRBV20-1 CSASEGTDTQYF TGCAGTGCTAGCGAGGGCACAGATACGCAGTATTTT
TRBJ1-2 . . TRBV25-1 CASSTLGRDYGYTF TGTGCCAGCAGCACCCTGGGCAGAGACTATGGCTACACCTTC
TRBJ2-6 . TRBD2 TRBV4-2 CASSQEASGSSGANVLTF TGTGCCAGCAGCCAAGAAGCTAGCGGGAGCTCTGGGGCCAACGTCCTGACTTTC
TRBJ1-5 . . TRBV7-2 CASSLIPTGLNQPQHF TGTGCCAGCAGCTTAATCCCGACAGGTCTCAATCAGCCCCAGCATTTT
TRBJ2-1 few TRBD2 TRBV7-3 CASSSRATSGYNEQFF TGTGCCAGCAGCTCCAGGGCGACTAGCGGATACAATGAGCAGTTCTTC
TRBJ2-5 . TRBD2 TRBV28 CASSFRGLAGLETQYF TGTGCCAGCAGTTTTCGGGGACTAGCGGGGTTGGAGACCCAGTACTTC
TRBJ1-2 once TRBD1 TRBV29-1 CSVDGQEYGYTF TGCAGCGTTGACGGACAGGAGTATGGCTACACCTTC
TRBJ1-1 many . TRBV3-1 CASSQAGTGSAEAFF TGTGCCAGCAGCCAAGCAGGGACGGGCAGCGCTGAAGCTTTCTTT
TRBJ1-5 few TRBD1 TRBV20-1 CSVRTGSNQPQHF TGCAGTGTACGGACAGGGTCAAATCAGCCCCAGCATTTT
TRBJ2-4 . . TRBV5-1 CASSLQSPAKNIQYF TGCGCCAGCAGCTTGCAATCACCAGCCAAAAACATTCAGTACTTC
TRBJ1-2 . . TRBV29-1 CSVEVSTNYGYTF TGCAGCGTTGAAGTTTCTACTAACTATGGCTACACCTTC
TRBJ1-6 . . TRBV12-3/TRBV12-4 CASSFNRRNSPLHF TGTGCCAGCAGTTTCAATCGGAGAAATTCACCCCTCCACTTT
TRBJ2-7 . . TRBV7-8 CASSPRWAGNYEQYF TGTGCCAGCAGCCCCCGCTGGGCGGGTAACTACGAGCAGTACTTC
TRBJ1-5 few TRBD1 TRBV27 CASRTGVGNQPQHF TGTGCCAGCAGGACAGGGGTAGGCAATCAGCCCCAGCATTTT
TRBJ2-5 . . TRBV19 CASRPDGLETQYF TGTGCCAGTAGGCCCGACGGGTTAGAGACCCAGTACTTC
TRBJ2-1 . . TRBV4-1 CASSQDRMGASYNEQFF TGCGCCAGCAGCCAAGATAGGATGGGGGCATCCTACAATGAGCAGTTCTTC
TRBJ2-3 few . TRBV9 CASSVARGLDTQYF TGTGCCAGCAGCGTAGCGCGGGGGCTAGATACGCAGTATTTT
TRBJ1-4 few . TRBV7-9 CASSLQGLVVEKLFF TGTGCCAGCAGCCTCCAGGGGCTGGTGGTTGAAAAACTGTTTTTT
TRBJ2-7 . . TRBV18 CASSPSTGDYYEQYF TGTGCCAGCTCACCGTCGACAGGGGACTACTACGAGCAGTACTTC
TRBJ1-5 many . TRBV5-1 CASSFGGGQPQHF TGTGCCAGCAGCTTTGGGGGTGGCCAGCCCCAGCATTTT
TRBJ2-4 . . TRBV2 CASSEGKGGNIQYF TGTGCCAGCAGTGAGGGGAAAGGGGGAAACATTCAGTACTTC
TRBJ1-2 . . TRBV5-1 CASSLDSGAYGYTF TGCGCCAGCAGCTTGGATTCAGGGGCCTATGGCTACACCTTC
TRBJ1-2 . . TRBV12-3/TRBV12-4 CASSFSTAYYGYTF TGTGCCAGCAGTTTTTCGACAGCGTACTATGGCTACACCTTC
TRBJ2-3 many . TRBV6-2/TRBV6-3 CASSDLADTQYF TGTGCCAGCAGCGACTTAGCAGATACGCAGTATTTT
TRBJ2-1 few TRBD2 TRBV7-2 CASSLAGGTTRFF TGTGCCAGCAGCTTGGCGGGGGGAACTACCAGGTTCTTC
TRBJ2-2 once . TRBV14 CASSQDNRGTGELFF TGTGCCAGCAGCCAAGATAATCGAGGGACCGGGGAGCTGTTTTTT
TRBJ1-1 . . TRBV6-2/TRBV6-3 CASSPGVGAFF TGTGCCAGCAGCCCCGGAGTGGGAGCTTTCTTT
TRBJ1-2 . . TRBV9 CASSDPQGPYGYTF TGTGCCAGCAGCGACCCCCAGGGGCCTTATGGCTACACCTTC